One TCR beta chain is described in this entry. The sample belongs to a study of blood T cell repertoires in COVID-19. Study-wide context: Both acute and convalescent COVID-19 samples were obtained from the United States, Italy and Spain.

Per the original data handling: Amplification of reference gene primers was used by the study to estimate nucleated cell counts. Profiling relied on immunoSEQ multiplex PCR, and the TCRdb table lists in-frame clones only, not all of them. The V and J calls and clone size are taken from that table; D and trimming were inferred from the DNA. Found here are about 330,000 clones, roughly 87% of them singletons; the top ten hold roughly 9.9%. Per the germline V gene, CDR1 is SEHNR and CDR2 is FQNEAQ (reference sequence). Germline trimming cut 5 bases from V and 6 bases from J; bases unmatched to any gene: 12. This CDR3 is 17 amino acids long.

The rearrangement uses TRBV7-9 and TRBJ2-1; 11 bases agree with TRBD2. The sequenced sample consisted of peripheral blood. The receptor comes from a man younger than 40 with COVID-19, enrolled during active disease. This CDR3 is CASSTKPSGRSFNEQFF. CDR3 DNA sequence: TGTGCCAGCAGCACAAAGCCTAGCGGGAGGTCATTCAATGAGCAGTTCTTC.